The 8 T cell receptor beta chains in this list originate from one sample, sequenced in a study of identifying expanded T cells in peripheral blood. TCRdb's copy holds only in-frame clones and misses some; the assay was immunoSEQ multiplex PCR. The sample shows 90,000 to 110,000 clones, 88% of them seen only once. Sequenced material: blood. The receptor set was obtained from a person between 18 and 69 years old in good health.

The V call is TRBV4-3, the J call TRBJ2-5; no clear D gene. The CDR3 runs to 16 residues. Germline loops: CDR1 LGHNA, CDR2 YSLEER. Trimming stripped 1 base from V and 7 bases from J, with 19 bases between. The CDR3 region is CASSQGVGGTTGTQYF. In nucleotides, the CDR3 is TGCGCCAGCAGCCAAGGAGTCGGCGGAACTACTGGGACCCAGTACTTC.

CDR3 DNA sequence: TGTGCCAGCAGCTTGACAGGGTGGGTTGAAGCTTTCTTT. This codes for CASSLTGWVEAFF. V usage is TRBV7-2 and J usage is TRBJ1-1; 7 bases match TRBD1. The CDR3 sequence is 13 residues long. Germline CDR1 and CDR2: SGHTA and FQGNSA. After removal of 3 bases from V and 7 bases from J, the junction contained 5 bases not matched to a gene.

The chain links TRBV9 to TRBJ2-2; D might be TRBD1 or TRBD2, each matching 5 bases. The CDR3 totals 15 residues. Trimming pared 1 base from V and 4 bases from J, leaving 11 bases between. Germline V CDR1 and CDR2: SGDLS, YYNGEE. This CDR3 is CASSVFRELTGELFF. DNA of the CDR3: TGTGCCAGCAGCGTATTCAGGGAGCTCACCGGGGAGCTGTTTTTT.

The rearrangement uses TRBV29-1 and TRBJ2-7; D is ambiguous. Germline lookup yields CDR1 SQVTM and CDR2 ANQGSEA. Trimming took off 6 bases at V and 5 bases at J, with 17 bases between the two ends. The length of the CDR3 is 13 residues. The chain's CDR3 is CSVAPLQKDEQYF. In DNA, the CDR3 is TGCAGCGTCGCACCCTTACAGAAGGACGAGCAGTACTTC.

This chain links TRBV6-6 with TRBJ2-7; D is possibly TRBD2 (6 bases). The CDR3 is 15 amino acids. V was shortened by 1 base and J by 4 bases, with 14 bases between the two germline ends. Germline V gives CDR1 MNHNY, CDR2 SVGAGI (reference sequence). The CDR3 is CASSYWSSDSYEQYF. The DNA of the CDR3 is TGTGCCAGCAGTTACTGGTCTAGCGACTCTTACGAGCAGTACTTC.

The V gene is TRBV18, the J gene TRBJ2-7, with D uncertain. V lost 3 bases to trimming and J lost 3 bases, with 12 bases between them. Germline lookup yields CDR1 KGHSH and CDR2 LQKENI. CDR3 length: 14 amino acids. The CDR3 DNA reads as TGTGCCAGCTCACCTGGCCAGATGATCTACGAGCAGTACTTC. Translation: CASSPGQMIYEQYF.

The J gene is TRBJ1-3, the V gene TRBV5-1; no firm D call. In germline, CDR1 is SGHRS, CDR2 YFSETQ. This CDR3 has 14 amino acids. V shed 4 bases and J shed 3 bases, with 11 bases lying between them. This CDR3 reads CASSPQDGGNTIYF. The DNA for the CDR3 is TGCGCCAGCAGCCCCCAGGACGGTGGAAACACCATATATTTT. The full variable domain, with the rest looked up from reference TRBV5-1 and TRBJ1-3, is KAGVTQTPRYLIKTRGQQVTLSCSPISGHRSVSWYQQTPGQGLQFLFEYFSETQRNKGNFPGRFSGRQFSNSRSEMNVSTLELGDSALYLCASSPQDGGNTIYFGEGSWLTVV.

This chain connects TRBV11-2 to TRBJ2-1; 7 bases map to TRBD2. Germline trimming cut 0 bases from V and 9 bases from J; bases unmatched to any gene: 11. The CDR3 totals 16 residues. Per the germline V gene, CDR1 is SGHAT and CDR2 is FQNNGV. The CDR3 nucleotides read TGTGCCAGCAGCTTAGATTCGAGCGGGGCGAGGGGTGAGCAGTTCTTC. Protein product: CASSLDSSGARGEQFF.